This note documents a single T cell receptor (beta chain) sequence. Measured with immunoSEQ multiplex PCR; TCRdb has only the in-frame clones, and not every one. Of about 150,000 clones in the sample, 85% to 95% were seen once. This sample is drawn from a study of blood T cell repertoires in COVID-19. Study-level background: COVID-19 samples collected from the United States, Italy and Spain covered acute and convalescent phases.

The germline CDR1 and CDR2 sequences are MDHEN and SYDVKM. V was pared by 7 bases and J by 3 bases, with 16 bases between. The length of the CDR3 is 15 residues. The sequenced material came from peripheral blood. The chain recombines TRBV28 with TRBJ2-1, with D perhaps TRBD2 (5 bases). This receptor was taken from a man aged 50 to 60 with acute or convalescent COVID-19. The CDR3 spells CASTGGLYGYNEQFF. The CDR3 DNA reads TGTGCCAGCACCGGCGGACTCTATGGCTACAATGAGCAGTTCTTC.